This T cell receptor beta chain derives from a study of cytomegalovirus exposure and HLA in healthy donors. Study-level background: It was reported in a later analysis that the 95 to 150 validation repertoires used the same platform as the 500 to 700 first-cohort repertoires.

The length of the CDR3 is 16 residues. The V gene's germline CDR1 is SGHDN and CDR2 FVKESK. V was clipped by 1 base and J by 12 bases; unmatched bases: 11. Repertoires were generated with immunoSEQ multiplex PCR, while TCRdb's copy carries only in-frame clones and drops some. This sample has roughly 50,000 clones; just over 90% occur once, and the top ten carry roughly 1.7%. Notes on the study in general: In vitro confirmation showed three CMV-associated chains to be CMV antigen specific.

As for this clone: Its cognate antigen is unknown.

The receptor was derived from a woman aged 18-29 years in good health and CMV-seropositive. Specimen: PBMCs. The rearrangement joins TRBV14 to TRBJ2-1, with 11 bases matching TRBD2. CDR3 region: CASSQVSPRSGGAQFF. In DNA, the CDR3 is TGTGCCAGCAGCCAAGTTAGCCCCCGTAGCGGGGGGGCGCAGTTCTTC.